This T cell receptor beta chain was observed in a study of shared clonotypes between healthy human individuals. Study overall: The study used three CD4 naive, three CD4 memory, two CD8 naive and one CD8 memory plate per donor.

Naive CD4+ cells were CD45RA-selected; the remaining cells were memory. The authors loaded roughly 200 ng DNA, 25,000 to 30,000 T cell genomes, into sorted-subset replicate PCRs. Profiled with immunoSEQ multiplex PCR; TCRdb holds only in-frame clones, not every one. The sample consists of around 1.6 million clones, nearly 99% of them appearing once. From germline, CDR1 is MNHEY and CDR2 SMNVEV (reference sequence). The CDR3 consists of 12 residues. V was pared by 6 bases and J by 2 bases, with 8 bases between. V usage is TRBV27 and J usage is TRBJ2-7; D is uncertain. The clonotype was recovered from a man aged 25-45 years in good health. The sample comprised naive CD4+ T cells sorted from blood. The subset is: CD45RA+ positively selected. The CDR3 is CASRGRTYEQYF. In DNA form, the CDR3 reads TGTGCCAGCAGAGGACGAACCTACGAGCAGTACTTC.